Listed here are 21 T cell receptor beta chains from one sample, sequenced in a study of blood T cell repertoires in COVID-19. Sequenced by immunoSEQ multiplex PCR; TCRdb stores in-frame clones only, minus some. Of tens of thousands of clones listed, roughly four fifths are singletons. Material for sequencing was peripheral blood. These receptors were obtained from a human donor in a cohort sampled during active COVID-19.

The chain couples TRBV28 to TRBJ1-3; D not resolved. V was cut by 5 bases and J by 10 bases, with 15 bases left in between. CDR1 and CDR2 from the germline V gene are MDHEN and SYDVKM. The CDR3 totals 13 residues. CDR3 in DNA: TGTGCCAGCAGTGATATCCTCGAGAGGACCATATATTTT. This codes for CASSDILERTIYF.

This clone was detected once. The genes are TRBV28 and TRBJ2-5, with a weak D call TRBD1 (6 bases). This CDR3 contains 13 residues. Germline CDR1 is MDHEN and CDR2 is SYDVKM. Deletions cut 6 bases from V and 1 base from J, with 9 bases between. The CDR3: CASRDRFQETQYF. For the CDR3, the DNA is TGTGCCAGCAGAGACAGGTTCCAAGAGACCCAGTACTTC. The full variable domain, with the rest looked up from reference TRBV28 and TRBJ2-5, is DVKVTQSSRYLVKRTGEKVFLECVQDMDHENMFWYRQDPGLGLRLIYFSYDVKMKEKGDIPEGYSVSREKKERFSLILESASTNQTSMYLCASRDRFQETQYFGPGTRLLVL.

The chain combines TRBV7-6 with TRBJ2-5; 12 bases align to TRBD2. Unmatched junction bases numbered 3, after V lost 1 base and J lost 3 bases. Germline V gene sequence: CDR1 SGHVS, CDR2 FNYEAQ. This CDR3 is built from 16 residues. The CDR3 is CASSLVWTSGKETQYF. The DNA of the CDR3 is TGTGCCAGCAGCTTAGTTTGGACTAGCGGGAAAGAGACCCAGTACTTC.

Only one count was recorded for this clone. This chain uses TRBV6-2 or TRBV6-3 with TRBJ2-1; 8 bases agree with TRBD2. V gave up 5 bases and J gave up 13 bases; unmatched junction bases: 7. This CDR3 region has 12 residues. Germline-derived CDR1 and CDR2 are MNHEY and SVGEGT. The DNA for the CDR3 is TGTGCCAGCAGTAGGCCACTAGCGGATCAGTTCTTC. This encodes CASSRPLADQFF.

This chain connects TRBV5-1 to TRBJ2-3, with 7 bases that match TRBD1. The CDR3 loop spans 17 amino acids. Germline V CDR1 and CDR2: SGHRS, YFSETQ. Trimming removed 5 bases from V and 0 bases from J; junction bases left unmatched: 12. CDR3: CASRVRGRPSSTDTQYF. The CDR3 bases are TGCGCCAGCAGGGTAAGGGGGCGGCCCTCTAGCACAGATACGCAGTATTTT.

This clone occurred a few times. CDR3 amino acids: CASSVGGDSPLHF. CDR3 DNA sequence: TGTGCCAGCTCTGTGGGGGGGGATTCACCCCTCCACTTT. The chain employs TRBV28 and TRBJ1-6, with D perhaps matching TRBD1 (5 bases). Germline values: CDR1 MDHEN, CDR2 SYDVKM. The CDR3 spans 13 residues. V dropped 8 bases and J dropped 8 bases, with 13 bases sitting between them.

The chain is built from TRBV21-1 and TRBJ1-6; the table's TRBD1 call for D was not verified on the DNA. TRBV21-1 is a listed pseudogene. This CDR3 is built from 16 residues. CDR3 protein: CASSKARRVYNSPLHF. As DNA, the CDR3 is TGTGCCAGCAGCAAAGCGCGCAGGGTCTATAATTCACCCCTCCACTTT.

V usage is TRBV27 and J usage is TRBJ1-2, with a weak D call TRBD1 (6 bases). CDR1 is MNHEY and CDR2 is SMNVEV in the germline V gene (reference sequence). This CDR3 has 14 amino acids. Between the trimmed V and J ends, which lost 5 bases and 4 bases, there was a span of 14 bases. CDR3 protein: CASSPGTPLYGYTF. The CDR3 DNA is TGTGCCAGCAGTCCCGGGACACCCCTCTATGGCTACACCTTC.

CDR3 bases: TGTGCCAGCAGTTTGGCCGGGGGATCACCCCTCCACTTT. Translation: CASSLAGGSPLHF. This chain connects TRBV12-3 or TRBV12-4 to TRBJ1-6, with a tentative D call TRBD1 (5 bases). The CDR3 length is 13 residues. V was shortened by 3 bases and J by 10 bases, with 10 bases between the two germline ends.

V is TRBV7-9 and J is TRBJ2-7; D gene unclear. CDR3 size: 13 residues. The V and J ends lost 4 bases and 1 base respectively, with 8 bases between them. Germline CDR1 reads SEHNR; CDR2 reads FQNEAQ (reference sequence). CDR3 DNA: TGTGCCAGCAGCTCGCCCGAGTCCTACGAGCAGTACGTC. This sequence encodes CASSSPESYEQYV.

In this sample, this clone turned up a few times. The J gene is TRBJ1-4, the V gene TRBV28, with 7 bases that match TRBD1. This CDR3 comprises 15 residues. CDR1 and CDR2 from the germline V gene are MDHEN and SYDVKM. Trimming took 6 bases from V and 3 from J; bases not matched to a gene: 7. This CDR3 is CASSYRGGANEKLFF. CDR3 DNA: TGTGCCAGCAGCTACAGGGGAGGCGCTAATGAAAAACTGTTTTTT.

The V and J genes are TRBV5-1 and TRBJ1-1; D possibly corresponds to TRBD1 (6 bases). Per germline, CDR1 SGHRS and CDR2 YFSETQ. The CDR3 loop spans 16 amino acids. V lost 3 bases to trimming and J lost 5 bases, with 20 bases between them. The CDR3, as DNA: TGCGCCAGCAGCTACGCCGGCGGGGGGGCGCGGACTGAAGCTTTCTTT. Translation: CASSYAGGGARTEAFF.

The rearrangement uses TRBV19 and TRBJ1-5; tentatively, D is TRBD1 (6 bases). This CDR3 comprises 15 residues. Trimming took 3 bases from V and 4 from J, leaving 13 bases between them. Germline assignment: CDR1 LNHDA and CDR2 SQIVND (reference sequence). DNA of the CDR3: TGTGCCAGTAGTATTTCGGGGGGGACAAATCAGCCCCAGCATTTT. Its protein is CASSISGGTNQPQHF.

The rearrangement links TRBV7-8 to TRBJ1-2; 7 nucleotides align to TRBD1. V was clipped by 5 bases and J by 4 bases; unmatched bases: 10. The CDR3 has 15 residues. CDR1 is SGHVS and CDR2 is FQNEAQ in the germline V gene. Here the CDR3 reads CASSLNRGTTYGYTF. The CDR3 nucleotides read TGTGCCAGCAGCCTTAACAGGGGAACTACCTATGGCTACACCTTC.

The V gene is TRBV5-1, the J gene TRBJ1-1; a possible D gene is TRBD1 (5 bases). This CDR3 comprises 16 residues. V dropped 0 bases and J dropped 1 base, with 13 bases sitting between them. The germline V gene encodes CDR1 SGHRS and CDR2 YFSETQ. This CDR3 is CASSLGVGVRNTEAFF. CDR3 DNA: TGCGCCAGCAGCTTGGGGGTAGGGGTGAGGAACACTGAAGCTTTCTTT. The full variable domain, in which reference TRBV5-1 and TRBJ1-1 provide the parts outside the CDR3, is KAGVTQTPRYLIKTRGQQVTLSCSPISGHRSVSWYQQTPGQGLQFLFEYFSETQRNKGNFPGRFSGRQFSNSRSEMNVSTLELGDSALYLCASSLGVGVRNTEAFFGQGTRLTVV.

The J gene is TRBJ2-3, the V gene TRBV5-8; 8 bases are shared with TRBD1. V lost 0 bases to trimming and J lost 4 bases; unmatched junction nucleotides: 4. CDR1 SGHTS and CDR2 YDEGEE come from the germline V gene. The CDR3 is 15 amino acids. This CDR3 is CASSLGTGLADTQYF. In DNA form, the CDR3 reads TGTGCCAGCAGCTTGGGGACAGGGTTGGCAGATACGCAGTATTTT.

This clone was seen more than once but under ten times. This sequence joins TRBV19 and TRBJ1-4; a possible D gene is TRBD1 (6 bases). V shed 9 bases and J shed 10 bases, with 15 bases lying between them. The germline CDR1 and CDR2 sequences are LNHDA and SQIVND (reference sequence). The CDR3 contains 12 residues. CDR3: CASLDRTGKLFF. The CDR3 DNA follows: TGTGCCAGCCTAGACAGGACGGGAAAACTGTTTTTT.

V and J are TRBV2 and TRBJ1-1; perhaps TRBD1 as D (5 bases). Germline V gives CDR1 SNHLY, CDR2 FYNNEI. The germline V and J ends were trimmed by 6 bases and 1 base, with 15 bases remaining between them. CDR3 length: 15 residues. In DNA, the CDR3 is TGTGCCAGCAGAGACCGCGGGACTCCGAACACTGAAGCTTTCTTT. The encoded protein is CASRDRGTPNTEAFF. The full variable domain, completed using reference TRBV2 and TRBJ1-1, is EPEVTQTPSHQVTQMGQEVILRCVPISNHLYFYWYRQILGQKVEFLVSFYNNEISEKSEIFDDQFSVERPDGSNFTLKIRSTKLEDSAMYFCASRDRGTPNTEAFFGQGTRLTVV.

CDR3 protein: CASSSLRLSSTASYSPLHF. DNA of the CDR3: TGTGCCAGCAGTTCCCTCCGACTGAGTTCGACAGCGAGCTATTCACCCCTCCACTTT. V gene TRBV27 combines with J gene TRBJ1-6; D might be TRBD1 (5 bases). With 4 bases removed from V and 8 bases from J, the gap between germline ends came to 27 bases. This CDR3 comprises 19 residues. Germline V gene sequence: CDR1 MNHEY, CDR2 SMNVEV (reference sequence).

The CDR3 nucleotides read TGTGCCAGCCGGGACAGGGGGCGCCGGATCAAGAACACCGGGGAGCTGTTTTTT. Translation: CASRDRGRRIKNTGELFF. V usage is TRBV19 and J usage is TRBJ2-2, with 12 bases that match TRBD1. The CDR3 runs 18 residues. Germline V CDR1 and CDR2: LNHDA, SQIVND (reference sequence). V lost 9 bases, J lost 1 base, and 12 bases stayed unmatched.

The chain links TRBV19 to TRBJ1-2; TRBD1 is a possible D gene (5 bases). There are 11 residues in the CDR3. The V gene's germline CDR1 is LNHDA and CDR2 SQIVND (reference sequence). Deletions cut 9 bases from V and 4 bases from J, with 9 bases between. This chain's CDR3 is CASTTVYGYTF. In DNA, the CDR3 is TGTGCCAGCACGACAGTCTATGGCTACACCTTC.